One and the same sample provided the 12 T cell receptor beta chains below, sequenced in a study of regulatory T cells in long-lasting Graves disease. Time point described: newly diagnosed GD, antithyroid drugs for less than 3 months. RNA isolated from PBMCs was used to make the TCR library. Investigators prepared the TCR beta libraries by applying iRepertoire HTBI primers and Arm-PCR of CDR3 regions. TCRdb processed the multiplex PCR reads anew with MiXCR; each CDR3 protein has one entry. The sample records about half a million distinct CDR3 sequences, about 12% being singletons. This sample was also put to use in a study of T cells in Graves' hyperthyroidism and ophthalmopathy.

This material consisted of peripheral blood mononuclear cells (PBMCs), taken at new diagnosis, from a patient treated with antithyroid drugs. All receptors come from a woman aged 30 to 39 with Graves disease.

The chain joins TRBV5-6 to TRBJ2-2, with D tentatively TRBD2 (5 bases). V was shortened by 0 bases and J by 6 bases, with 15 bases between the two germline ends. The CDR3 runs 16 residues. The germline gives CDR1 SGHDT, CDR2 YYEEEE. CDR3 loop: CASSLVPDSDPGELFF. CDR3 sequence (DNA): TGTGCCAGCAGCTTGGTACCGGACTCGGATCCCGGGGAGCTGTTTTTT.

Ten or more counts support this clonotype. Relative to the germline gene, one junction end is altered; a read error may explain this. The chain combines TRBV2 with TRBJ1-1; D ambiguous. The germline CDR1 and CDR2 sequences are SNHLY and FYNNEI. The length of the CDR3 is 13 residues. The CDR3 here is CASTTQRYTEVFF. In nucleotides, the CDR3 is TGTGCCAGTACCACACAGAGGTACACTGAAGTTTTCTTT. Complete variable domain (other parts from reference TRBV2 and TRBJ1-1): EPEVTQTPSHQVTQMGQEVILRCVPISNHLYFYWYRQILGQKVEFLVSFYNNEISEKSEIFDDQFSVERPDGSNFTLKIRSTKLEDSAMYFCASTTQRYTEVFFGQGTRLTVV.

This clonotype was detected ten times or more. This sequence joins TRBV13 and TRBJ2-3, with TRBD1 matching over 7 bases. With V trimmed by 10 bases and J by 2 bases, 12 bases remained unmatched. Germline V gene data show CDR1 as PRHDT and CDR2 as FYEKMQ (reference sequence). This CDR3 comprises 15 residues. The CDR3 reads CATLRQGRYTDTQYF. Written as DNA, the CDR3 is TGTGCCACTCTACGACAGGGTCGTTACACAGATACGCAGTATTTT.

This clonotype was counted many times. The gene calls are TRBV19 and TRBJ2-5, with a weak D call TRBD1 (6 bases). Germline V gives CDR1 LNHDA, CDR2 SQIVND (reference sequence). The V end was cut by 2 bases, the J end by 4 bases, with 17 bases between. This CDR3 has 16 amino acids. CDR3 coding DNA: TGTGCCAGTAGTATAAGGGCCCTTACAGGGTCAGAGACCCAGTACTTC. The encoded protein is CASSIRALTGSETQYF.

In its sample, this clonotype was seen many times. The V and J genes are TRBV27 and TRBJ2-7; D may be TRBD1 (6 bases). V lost 5 bases and J lost 0, with 14 bases in between. Germline assignment: CDR1 MNHEY and CDR2 SMNVEV (reference sequence). This CDR3 region has 15 residues. CDR3 in amino acids: CASSPIRQASYEQYF. CDR3 nucleotide sequence: TGTGCCAGCAGTCCCATCAGACAGGCCTCCTACGAGCAGTACTTC.

This clonotype has a count of ten or more. The chain uses TRBV5-5 and TRBJ2-1; TRBD2 aligns across 8 bases. The V segment lost 7 bases and the J segment 6 bases; nucleotides outside the gene matches: 12. Germline V gene lookup returns CDR1 SGHKS and CDR2 YYEKEE (reference sequence). The CDR3 totals 15 residues. In DNA form, the CDR3 reads TGTGCCAGCCTAGGGGCGAGCGGGAGTGGCAATGAGCAGTTCTTC. Translated: CASLGASGSGNEQFF.

The table lists this clonotype with a few counts. This chain's CDR3 is CASSSRGDTQPQHF. The CDR3 nucleotides are TGTGCCAGCAGTTCGAGGGGGGACACTCAGCCCCAGCATTTT. The chain recombines TRBV6-5 with TRBJ1-5; D is possibly TRBD1 (6 bases). Germline loops: CDR1 MNHEY, CDR2 SVGAGI. V was clipped by 4 bases and J by 6 bases, with 13 bases between them. There are 14 residues in the CDR3.

This sequence joins TRBV7-2 and TRBJ2-7, with a possible D match to TRBD2 (6 bases). The CDR3 extends over 13 amino acids. Germline assignment: CDR1 SGHTA and CDR2 FQGNSA. V lost 3 bases and J lost 6, with 12 bases in between. The CDR3, as DNA: TGTGCCAGCAGCTTGGGACTCTTCATCGAGCAGTACTTC. It yields the protein CASSLGLFIEQYF.

The chain is built from TRBV19 and TRBJ2-7; D call uncertain. This CDR3 spans 13 amino acids. The V end lost 5 bases, the J end lost 3 bases, and 11 bases lay between the germline ends. CDR1 and CDR2 from the germline V gene are LNHDA and SQIVND (reference sequence). The CDR3 region has the DNA TGTGCCAGTAGTCCGTCGGACGGCTACGAGCAGTACTTC. Translation: CASSPSDGYEQYF.

This clonotype was seen more than once but under ten times. This may stem from a read error, because a much larger clone lies one nucleotide away. The chain carries TRBV24-1 and TRBJ2-3; maybe TRBD2 (6 bases). The CDR3 is 19 amino acids. CDR1 is KGHDR, CDR2 SFDVKD, per germline. This chain's CDR3 is CTTSDFGGITGDATDTQYF. The CDR3 region has the DNA TGTACCACCAGTGATTTTGGCGGGATAACGGGCGATGCCACAGATACGCAGTATTTT.

This clonotype turned up a few times. This chain joins TRBV30 and TRBJ2-7; unclear D gene. V dropped 0 bases and J dropped 4 bases, with 13 bases sitting between them. Germline V gene lookup returns CDR1 GTSNPN and CDR2 SVGIG (reference sequence). This CDR3 is built from 14 residues. CDR3 nucleotides: TGTGCCTGGAGTGTAAGGAGTTGGCTTTACGAGCAGTACTTC. This translates into CAWSVRSWLYEQYF.

The rearrangement joins TRBV9 to TRBJ2-7, with D maybe TRBD2 (5 bases). The CDR3 has 11 residues. Trimming pared 7 bases from V and 5 bases from J, leaving 10 bases between. Per germline, CDR1 SGDLS and CDR2 YYNGEE. The DNA for the CDR3 is TGTGCCAGCGGGAGCTGGAACGAGCAGTACTTC. Protein sequence: CASGSWNEQYF.